This TCR beta chain is drawn from a study of T cell repertoires in cytomegalovirus infection. Study as a whole: Use of recently identified HLA-C-restricted and well-studied HLA-B-restricted CMV epitopes was part of the study. An indication of both CMV infection and matching HLA type came from public TCR beta signatures.

TCRdb re-derived calls from the reads in MiXCR, one entry per CDR3 protein. The profile shows 700,000 to 950,000 distinct CDR3 sequences, around a third of them singletons. Looked up from germline, CDR1 is LNHDA and CDR2 is SQIVND (reference sequence). The CDR3 runs to 10 residues. To note about this clonotype: Its target is unknown. A read error may account for a junction end that differs from germline.

V usage is TRBV19 and J usage is TRBJ1-6; D is ambiguous. This specimen consisted of cultured CD8+ T cells from PBMCs, obtained from culture after CMV antigen stimulation. The receptor was derived from a human donor in good health (CMV status not recorded). Some clones in this sample may be carry-over from other donors' samples. Here the CDR3 reads CASSMTPGDF. Here the CDR3 DNA reads TGTGCCAGTAGTATGACCCCCGGGGATTTT. Combining the CDR3 with reference TRBV19 and TRBJ1-6 gives the whole variable domain DGGITQSPKYLFRKEGQNVTLSCEQNLNHDAMYWYRQDPGQGLRLIYYSQIVNDFQKGDIAEGYSVSREKKESFPLTVTSAQKNPTAFYLCASSMTPGDFGNGTRLTVT.